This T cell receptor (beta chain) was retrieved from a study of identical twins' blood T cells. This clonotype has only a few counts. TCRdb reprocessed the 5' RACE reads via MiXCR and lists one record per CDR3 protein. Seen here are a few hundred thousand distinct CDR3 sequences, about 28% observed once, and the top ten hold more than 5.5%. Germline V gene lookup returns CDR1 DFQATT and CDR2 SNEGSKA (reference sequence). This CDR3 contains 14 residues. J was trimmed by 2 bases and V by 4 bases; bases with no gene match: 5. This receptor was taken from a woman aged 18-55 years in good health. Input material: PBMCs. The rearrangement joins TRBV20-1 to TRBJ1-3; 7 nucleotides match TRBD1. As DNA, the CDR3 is TGCAGTGCTATCCGGGACAGAACTGGAAACACCATATATTTT. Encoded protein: CSAIRDRTGNTIYF.